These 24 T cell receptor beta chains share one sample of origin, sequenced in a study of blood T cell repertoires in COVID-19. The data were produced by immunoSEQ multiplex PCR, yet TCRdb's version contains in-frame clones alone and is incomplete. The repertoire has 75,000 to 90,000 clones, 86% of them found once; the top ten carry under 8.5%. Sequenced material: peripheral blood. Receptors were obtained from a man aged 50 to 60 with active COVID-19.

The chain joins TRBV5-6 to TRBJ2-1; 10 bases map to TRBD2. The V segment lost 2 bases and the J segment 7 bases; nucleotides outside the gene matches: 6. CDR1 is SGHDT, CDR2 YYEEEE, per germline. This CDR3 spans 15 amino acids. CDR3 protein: CASSFSGGLGNEQFF. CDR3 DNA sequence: TGTGCCAGCAGCTTTAGCGGGGGGCTGGGTAATGAGCAGTTCTTC.

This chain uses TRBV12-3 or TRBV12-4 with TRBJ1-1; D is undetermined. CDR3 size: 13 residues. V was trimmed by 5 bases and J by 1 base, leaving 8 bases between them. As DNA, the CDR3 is TGTGCCAGCAGTGGTTCCAGGAACACTGAAGCTTTCTTT. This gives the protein CASSGSRNTEAFF.

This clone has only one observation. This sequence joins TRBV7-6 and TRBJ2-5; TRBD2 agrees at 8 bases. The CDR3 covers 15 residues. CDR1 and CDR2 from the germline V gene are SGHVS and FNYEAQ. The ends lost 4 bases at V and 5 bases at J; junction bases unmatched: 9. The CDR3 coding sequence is TGTGCCAGCAGCTCGACCGGGACTAGAGCGGAGACCCAGTACTTC. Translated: CASSSTGTRAETQYF.

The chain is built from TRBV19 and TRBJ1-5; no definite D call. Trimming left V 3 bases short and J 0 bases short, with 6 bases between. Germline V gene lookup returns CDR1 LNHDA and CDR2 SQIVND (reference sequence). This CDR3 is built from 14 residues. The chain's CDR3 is CASSIQISNQPQHF. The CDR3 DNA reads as TGTGCCAGTAGTATCCAAATTAGCAATCAGCCCCAGCATTTT.

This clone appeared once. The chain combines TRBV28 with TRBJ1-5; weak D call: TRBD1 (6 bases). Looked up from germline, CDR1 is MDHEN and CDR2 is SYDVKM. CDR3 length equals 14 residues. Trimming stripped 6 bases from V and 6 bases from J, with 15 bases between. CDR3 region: CASRQDSRGQPQHF. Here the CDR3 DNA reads TGTGCCAGCAGACAGGACAGTCGCGGTCAGCCCCAGCATTTT.

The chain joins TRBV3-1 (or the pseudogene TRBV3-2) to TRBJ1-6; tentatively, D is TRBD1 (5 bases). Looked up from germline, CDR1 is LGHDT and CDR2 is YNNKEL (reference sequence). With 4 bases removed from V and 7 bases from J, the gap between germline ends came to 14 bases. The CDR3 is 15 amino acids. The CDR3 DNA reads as TGTGCCAGCAGCCCCCCGGGACTTTCCAATTCACCCCTCCACTTT. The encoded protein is CASSPPGLSNSPLHF.

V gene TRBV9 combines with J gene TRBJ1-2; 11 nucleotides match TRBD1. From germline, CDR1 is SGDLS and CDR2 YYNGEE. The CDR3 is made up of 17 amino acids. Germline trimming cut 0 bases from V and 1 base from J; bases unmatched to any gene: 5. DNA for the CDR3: TGTGCCAGCAGCGTAGTGGACAGGGGGCTGGATAACTATGGCTACACCTTC. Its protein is CASSVVDRGLDNYGYTF.

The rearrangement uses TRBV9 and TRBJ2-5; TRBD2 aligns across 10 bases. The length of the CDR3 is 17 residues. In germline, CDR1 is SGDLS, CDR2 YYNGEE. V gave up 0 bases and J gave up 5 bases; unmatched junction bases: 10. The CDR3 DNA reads TGTGCCAGCAGCGTAGGGCTAGCGGGGGCCGTAGGGGAGACCCAGTACTTC. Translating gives CASSVGLAGAVGETQYF.

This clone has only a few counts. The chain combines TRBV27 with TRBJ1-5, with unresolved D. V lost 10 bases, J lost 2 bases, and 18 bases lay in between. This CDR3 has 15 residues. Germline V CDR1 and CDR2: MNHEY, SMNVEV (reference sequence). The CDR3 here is CATSTLAAGNQPQHF. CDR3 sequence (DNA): TGTGCCACCTCGACCCTAGCAGCGGGCAATCAGCCCCAGCATTTT.

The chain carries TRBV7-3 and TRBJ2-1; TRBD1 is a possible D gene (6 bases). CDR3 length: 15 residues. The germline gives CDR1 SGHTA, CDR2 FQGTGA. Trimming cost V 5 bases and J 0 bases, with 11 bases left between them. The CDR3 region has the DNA TGTGCCAGCAGCCCCGGGACACACTCCTACAATGAGCAGTTCTTC. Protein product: CASSPGTHSYNEQFF.

CDR3 coding DNA: TGTGCCAGCTCACCAACGGGTAACGACGAGCAGTACTTC. This sequence encodes CASSPTGNDEQYF. V usage is TRBV18 and J usage is TRBJ2-7; no firm D call. Looked up from germline, CDR1 is KGHSH and CDR2 is LQKENI. Trimming took off 2 bases at V and 5 bases at J, with 10 bases between the two ends. The CDR3 runs 13 residues.

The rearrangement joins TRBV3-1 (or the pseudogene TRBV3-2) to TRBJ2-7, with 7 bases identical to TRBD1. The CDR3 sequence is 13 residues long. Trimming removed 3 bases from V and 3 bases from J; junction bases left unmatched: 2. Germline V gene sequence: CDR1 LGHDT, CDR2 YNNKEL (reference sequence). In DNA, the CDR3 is TGTGCCAGCAGCCAGGGACAGAGCTACGAGCAGTACTTC. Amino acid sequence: CASSQGQSYEQYF.

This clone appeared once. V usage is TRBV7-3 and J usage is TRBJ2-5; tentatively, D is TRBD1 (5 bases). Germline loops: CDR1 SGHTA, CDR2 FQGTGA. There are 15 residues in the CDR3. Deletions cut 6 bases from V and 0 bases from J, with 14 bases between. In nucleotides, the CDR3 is TGTGCCAGCAGACCTCAGGGATGGTACCAAGAGACCCAGTACTTC. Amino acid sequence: CASRPQGWYQETQYF. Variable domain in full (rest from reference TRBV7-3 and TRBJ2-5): GAGVSQTPSNKVTEKGKYVELRCDPISGHTALYWYRQSLGQGPEFLIYFQGTGAADDSGLPNDRFFAVRPEGSVSTLKIQRTERGDSAVYLCASRPQGWYQETQYFGPGTRLLVL.

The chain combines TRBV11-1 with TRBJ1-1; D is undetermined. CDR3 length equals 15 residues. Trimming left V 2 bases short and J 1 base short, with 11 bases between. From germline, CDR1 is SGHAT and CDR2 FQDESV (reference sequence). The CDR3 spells CASSLTRLGNTEAFF. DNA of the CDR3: TGTGCCAGCAGCTTAACCCGACTTGGGAACACTGAAGCTTTCTTT.

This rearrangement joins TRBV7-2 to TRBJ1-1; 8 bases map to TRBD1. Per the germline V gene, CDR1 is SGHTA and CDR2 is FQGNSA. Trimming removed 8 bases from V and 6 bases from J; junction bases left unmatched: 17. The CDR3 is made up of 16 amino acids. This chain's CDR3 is CASGFWGRGRNAEAFF. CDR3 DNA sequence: TGTGCCAGCGGATTTTGGGGCAGGGGGCGCAACGCTGAAGCTTTCTTT.

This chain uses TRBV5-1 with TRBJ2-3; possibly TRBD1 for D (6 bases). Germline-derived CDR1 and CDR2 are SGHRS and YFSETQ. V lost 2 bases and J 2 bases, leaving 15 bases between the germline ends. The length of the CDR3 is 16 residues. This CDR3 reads CASSFRQAHSTDTQYF. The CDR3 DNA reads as TGCGCCAGCAGCTTTAGACAGGCTCACTCCACAGATACGCAGTATTTT.

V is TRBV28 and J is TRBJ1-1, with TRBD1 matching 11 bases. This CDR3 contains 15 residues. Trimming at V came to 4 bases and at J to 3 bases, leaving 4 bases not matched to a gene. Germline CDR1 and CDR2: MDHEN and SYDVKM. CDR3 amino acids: CASSSDRGQHTEAFF. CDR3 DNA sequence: TGTGCCAGCAGTTCGGACAGGGGGCAGCACACTGAAGCTTTCTTT.

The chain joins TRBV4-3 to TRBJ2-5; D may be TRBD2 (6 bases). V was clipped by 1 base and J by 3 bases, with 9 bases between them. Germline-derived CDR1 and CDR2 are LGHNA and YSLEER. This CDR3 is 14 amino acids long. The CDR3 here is CASSQAGAEETQYF. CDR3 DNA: TGCGCCAGCAGCCAAGCGGGAGCAGAAGAGACCCAGTACTTC.

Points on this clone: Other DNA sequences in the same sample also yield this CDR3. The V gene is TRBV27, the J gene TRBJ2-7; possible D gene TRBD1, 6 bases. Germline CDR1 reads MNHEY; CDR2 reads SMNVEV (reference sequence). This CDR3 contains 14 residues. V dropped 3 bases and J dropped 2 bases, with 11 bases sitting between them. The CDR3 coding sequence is TGTGCCAGCAGTTTCAGTCAGGGGACCTACGAGCAGTACTTC. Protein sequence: CASSFSQGTYEQYF.

CDR3 DNA sequence: TGTGCCAGCAGCGCTTTGCAGGCCGGCACAGATACGCAGTATTTT. This encodes CASSALQAGTDTQYF. The chain has TRBV9 and TRBJ2-3, with D unclear. Looked up from germline, CDR1 is SGDLS and CDR2 is YYNGEE. The CDR3 loop spans 15 amino acids. Between the trimmed V and J ends, which lost 3 bases and 1 base, there was a span of 12 bases.

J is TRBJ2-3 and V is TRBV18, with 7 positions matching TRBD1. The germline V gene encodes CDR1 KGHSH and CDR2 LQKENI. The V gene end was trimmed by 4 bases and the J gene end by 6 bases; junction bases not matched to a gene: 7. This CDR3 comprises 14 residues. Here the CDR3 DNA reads TGTGCCAGCTCACTGAGGGGGCGCGAGGATACGCAGTATTTT. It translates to CASSLRGREDTQYF.

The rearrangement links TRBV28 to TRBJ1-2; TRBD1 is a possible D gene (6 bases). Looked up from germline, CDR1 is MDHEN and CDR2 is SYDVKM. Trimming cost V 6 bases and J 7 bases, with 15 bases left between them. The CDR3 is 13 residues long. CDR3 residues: CASRKTGSRGYTF. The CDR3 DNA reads TGTGCCAGCAGGAAAACAGGGTCGCGTGGCTACACCTTC.

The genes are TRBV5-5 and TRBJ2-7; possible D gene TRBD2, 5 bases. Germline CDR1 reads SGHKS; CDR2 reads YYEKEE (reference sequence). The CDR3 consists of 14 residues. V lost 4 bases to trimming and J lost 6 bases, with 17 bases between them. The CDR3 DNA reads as TGTGCCAGCAGCCCATGGGAGTCGTCCCCCGAGCAGTACTTC. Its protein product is CASSPWESSPEQYF.

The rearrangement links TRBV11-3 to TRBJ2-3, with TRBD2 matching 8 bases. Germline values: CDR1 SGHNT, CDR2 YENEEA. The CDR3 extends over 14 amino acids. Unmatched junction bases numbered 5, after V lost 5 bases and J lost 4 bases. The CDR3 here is CASSTRGGADTQYF. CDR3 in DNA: TGTGCCAGCAGCACCCGGGGGGGCGCAGATACGCAGTATTTT.